This is a list of T cell receptor beta chains from one sample in a study of shared clonotypes between healthy human individuals. Assay: immunoSEQ multiplex PCR; the TCRdb copy retains only in-frame clones and omits some. The repertoire holds 2 million to 2.5 million clones, with just under 95% as singletons. The specimen was naive CD4+ T cells from PBMCs. The receptor source for this set is a man younger than 35 in good health. Some clones in this sample may be carry-over from other donors' samples. Each CDR3 is given with its conserved first and last residue. Fields, in order: CDR3 protein, CDR3 DNA, D gene, clone size, J gene, V gene. The D gene is left open where the match is weak. The size of a clone is reported for some rows only, either as once, few or many, or as a class for expanded clones.

CASSQDRDRVNYGYTF | TGCGCCAGCAGCCAAGATCGGGACAGGGTTAACTATGGCTACACCTTC | TRBD1 | . | TRBJ1-2 | TRBV4-1
CASSLRPRELIF | TGTGCCAGCAGTTTAAGGCCTAGAGAGCTGATTTTT | . | . | TRBJ2-2 | TRBV28
CSVEEPAGRSSSYEQYF | TGCAGCGTTGAAGAGCCAGCGGGTCGATCAAGCTCCTACGAGCAGTACTTC | . | . | TRBJ2-7 | TRBV29-1
CASSRTGSYYEQYF | TGTGCCAGCAGCAGAACAGGGAGTTACTACGAGCAGTACTTC | . | . | TRBJ2-7 | TRBV6-6
CASSPPRTKPGELFF | TGTGCCAGCTCACCACCTAGGACCAAACCCGGGGAGCTGTTTTTT | . | . | TRBJ2-2 | TRBV18
CASSPWTSGSLSGQYF | TGTGCCAGCAGCCCCTGGACTAGCGGGAGTCTATCGGGGCAGTACTTC | TRBD2 | . | TRBJ2-7 | TRBV5-4
CASSPSRDYGYTF | TGTGCCAGCAGCCCGTCAAGAGATTACGGCTACACCTTC | . | . | TRBJ1-2 | TRBV14
CASRPGTGRSKNIQYF | TGTGCCAGCAGACCCGGGACAGGGCGATCCAAAAACATTCAGTACTTC | TRBD1 | . | TRBJ2-4 | TRBV28
CASSVEAGGADTQYF | TGTGCCAGCAGTGTGGAGGCGGGAGGGGCAGATACGCAGTATTTT | TRBD2 | . | TRBJ2-3 | TRBV2
CASIGTFANTGELFF | TGTGCCAGCATAGGGACTTTCGCGAACACCGGGGAGCTGTTTTTT | . | . | TRBJ2-2 | TRBV2
CASSSSGTTGNTIYF | TGCGCCAGCAGCTCCTCCGGGACCACGGGAAACACCATATATTTT | . | . | TRBJ1-3 | TRBV5-1
CASSGLPGQGAYEQYF | TGTGCCAGTAGTGGACTCCCGGGACAGGGGGCTTACGAGCAGTACTTC | TRBD1 | once | TRBJ2-7 | TRBV19
CASSQRKSDRWEKLFF | TGCGCCAGCAGCCAGCGAAAAAGTGACAGGTGGGAAAAACTGTTTTTT | . | . | TRBJ1-4 | TRBV4-3
CASRKDRAREQYF | TGTGCCAGCAGGAAAGACAGGGCGCGCGAGCAGTACTTC | TRBD1 | . | TRBJ2-7 | TRBV28
CASSPYSGQTDTQYF | TGTGCCAGCAGCCCCTATTCGGGCCAAACAGATACGCAGTATTTT | . | . | TRBJ2-3 | TRBV9
CASSLWWAPTHTEAFF | TGTGCCAGCAGTTTATGGTGGGCTCCCACCCACACTGAAGCTTTCTTT | . | . | TRBJ1-1 | TRBV28
CAGKGTLNTGELFF | TGTGCCGGGAAGGGGACCCTGAACACCGGGGAGCTGTTTTTT | . | . | TRBJ2-2 | TRBV28
CASSARDRGTYEQYF | TGTGCCAGCAGCGCACGAGACAGGGGGACCTACGAGCAGTACTTC | TRBD1 | . | TRBJ2-7 | TRBV9